These 28 T cell receptor beta chains were sequenced from one sample in a study of CD8+CD57+ T cells in acquired aplastic anemia. Patients sequenced had flow cytometry evidence of CD8+CD57+ cell expansion. Profiling that covered TCR beta VDJ and CDR3 relied on genomic DNA as its template. Each CDR3 protein gets one entry after TCRdb re-called the reads with MiXCR. The sample yields 150,000 or so distinct CDR3 sequences, around 48% seen once. The sample comprised sorted CD4+, CD8+, or CD8+CD57+ T cells (not recorded which) from PBMCs. Every receptor here comes from a human donor with aplastic anemia.

This clonotype is deemed medium-sized (0.01 to 0.1%). The V call is TRBV20-1, the J call TRBJ2-5; D is unresolved. Germline CDR1 and CDR2: DFQATT and SNEGSKA (reference sequence). This CDR3 has 9 residues. CDR3 protein: CSVAETQYF. In nucleotides, the CDR3 is TGCAGCGTCGCGGAGACCCAGTACTTC.

The table lists this clonotype with a few counts. The V call is TRBV9, the J call TRBJ1-5, with TRBD1 matching over 8 bases. After removal of 4 bases from V and 4 bases from J, the junction contained 4 bases not matched to a gene. Germline lookup yields CDR1 SGDLS and CDR2 YYNGEE. There are 14 residues in the CDR3. The CDR3: CASSQGAGNQPQHF. The CDR3 DNA follows: TGTGCCAGCAGCCAGGGGGCGGGAAATCAGCCCCAGCATTTT.

This clonotype was detected only a few times. The rearrangement links TRBV29-1 to TRBJ1-1; weak D call: TRBD1 (5 bases). The CDR3 runs to 13 residues. Trimming pared 8 bases from V and 3 bases from J, leaving 16 bases between. The germline V gene has CDR1 SQVTM and CDR2 ANQGSEA. In nucleotides, the CDR3 is TGCAGCCTCAGGGAGGGGAGTGACACTGAAGCTTTCTTT. This translates into CSLREGSDTEAFF. Looking up the rest from reference TRBV29-1 and TRBJ1-1 gives the full variable domain: SAVISQKPSRDICQRGTSLTIQCQVDSQVTMMFWYRQQPGQSLTLIATANQGSEATYESGFVIDKFPISRPNLTFSTLTVSNMSPEDSSIYLCSLREGSDTEAFFGQGTRLTVV.

Ten or more counts support this clonotype. This sequence joins TRBV20-1 and TRBJ1-5, with D possibly matching TRBD1 (5 bases). The CDR3 has 14 amino acids. V gave up 0 bases and J gave up 4 bases, with 10 bases separating them. In germline, CDR1 is DFQATT, CDR2 SNEGSKA (reference sequence). CDR3 protein: CSAREGGQNQPQHF. CDR3 sequence (DNA): TGCAGTGCTAGAGAGGGAGGACAAAATCAGCCCCAGCATTTT.

V and J are TRBV5-1 and TRBJ2-1; the D gene is possibly TRBD2 (7 bases). Germline V lookup: CDR1 SGHRS, CDR2 YFSETQ. V gave up 0 bases and J gave up 4 bases, with 11 bases separating them. The CDR3 spans 15 residues. The CDR3 DNA is TGCGCCAGCAGCTTGGCTAGCGGACAGTACAATGAGCAGTTCTTC. The encoded protein is CASSLASGQYNEQFF. Supplemented by reference TRBV5-1 and TRBJ2-1, the full variable domain reads KAGVTQTPRYLIKTRGQQVTLSCSPISGHRSVSWYQQTPGQGLQFLFEYFSETQRNKGNFPGRFSGRQFSNSRSEMNVSTLELGDSALYLCASSLASGQYNEQFFGPGTRLTVL.

In regard to this clonotype: Compared with germline, one end of the junction differs, possibly owing to a read error. The chain employs TRBV15 and TRBJ1-2, with D perhaps TRBD1 (5 bases). CDR1 and CDR2 from the germline V gene are LNHNV and YYDKDF (reference sequence). This CDR3 comprises 14 residues. Here the CDR3 DNA reads TGCGCCACCAGCAGAGATACGGGGGACTATGGCTACACCTTC. Protein product: CATSRDTGDYGYTF.

The chain joins TRBV10-3 to TRBJ2-2, with D perhaps matching TRBD1 or TRBD2 (5 bases each). From germline, CDR1 is ENHRY and CDR2 SYGVKD. This CDR3 comprises 13 residues. V was clipped by 7 bases and J by 7 bases, with 13 bases between them. Here the CDR3 reads CAITKGRNGELFF. CDR3 DNA sequence: TGTGCCATCACCAAGGGACGGAACGGGGAGCTGTTTTTT.

In this sample, this clonotype turned up many times. J is TRBJ1-2 and V is TRBV5-5; 7 bases match TRBD1. CDR1 is SGHKS and CDR2 is YYEKEE in the germline V gene (reference sequence). The J segment lost 2 bases and the V segment lost 0 bases, leaving 1 base of the junction unmatched. This CDR3 has 14 amino acids. The CDR3, as DNA: TGTGCCAGCAGCTTGGGGACAGGAAACTATGGCTACACCTTC. This sequence encodes CASSLGTGNYGYTF.

This clonotype was detected ten times or more. The J gene is TRBJ2-1, the V gene TRBV11-3, with a tentative D call TRBD2 (6 bases). Germline lookup yields CDR1 SGHNT and CDR2 YENEEA. Trimming shortened V by 1 base and J by 5 bases, and 9 bases separated the two germline ends. CDR3 size: 14 residues. The CDR3 DNA reads TGTGCCAGCAGCTTAGGGCGGGGCAACAATGAGCAGTTCTTC. Amino acids: CASSLGRGNNEQFF.

The chain carries TRBV12-3 or TRBV12-4 and TRBJ1-6, with TRBD1 matching 11 bases. J lost 6 bases, V lost 1 base, and 5 bases had no gene match. This CDR3 contains 17 residues. The CDR3 DNA reads TGTGCCAGCAGTTTAGTCAGGACAGGGGGCGGTAATTCACCCCTCCACTTT. This encodes CASSLVRTGGGNSPLHF.

The genes are TRBV2 and TRBJ1-1, with TRBD1 as a possible D gene (6 bases). CDR1 and CDR2 (germline): SNHLY, FYNNEI. The CDR3 consists of 13 residues. With 5 bases removed from V and 1 base from J, the gap between germline ends came to 8 bases. The CDR3 DNA reads TGTGCCAGCAGTCGCAGGGGGAACACTGAAGCTTTCTTT. Translating it yields CASSRRGNTEAFF.

This clonotype was recorded a few times. The chain combines TRBV12-3 or TRBV12-4 with TRBJ1-1, with D perhaps TRBD1 (6 bases). There are 14 residues in the CDR3. Trimming took off 3 bases at V and 6 bases at J, with 14 bases between the two ends. CDR3 DNA sequence: TGTGCCAGCAGTTTGAGAGGGGGGGGCCCTGAAGCTTTCTTT. Translating it yields CASSLRGGGPEAFF.

This clonotype was seen repeatedly, ten times or more. V usage is TRBV7-8 and J usage is TRBJ2-5; TRBD1 agrees at 9 bases. Germline CDR1 is SGHVS and CDR2 is FQNEAQ. The V and J ends lost 5 bases and 13 bases, in that order; junction bases with no gene match: 8. This CDR3 region has 12 residues. This chain's CDR3 is CASSGSDRGLYF. DNA for the CDR3: TGTGCCAGCAGCGGAAGCGACAGGGGGTTGTACTTC.

This clonotype was recorded many times. The chain carries TRBV5-6 and TRBJ1-2; TRBD1 is a possible D gene (5 bases). V was trimmed by 0 bases and J by 4 bases, leaving 13 bases between them. Germline lookup yields CDR1 SGHDT and CDR2 YYEEEE. The CDR3 contains 15 residues. The chain's CDR3 is CASSLEQVILYGYTF. CDR3 DNA sequence: TGTGCCAGCAGCTTGGAACAGGTCATACTCTATGGCTACACCTTC.

The chain links TRBV2 to TRBJ1-1; D is uncertain. Between the trimmed V and J ends, which lost 3 bases and 4 bases, there was a span of 6 bases. The CDR3 sequence is 12 residues long. Germline V CDR1 and CDR2: SNHLY, FYNNEI. The CDR3 region is CASSDVLTEAFF. CDR3 bases: TGTGCCAGCAGTGATGTCCTCACTGAAGCTTTCTTT.

This sequence joins TRBV5-1 and TRBJ2-3, with 7 bases matching TRBD1. V dropped 3 bases and J dropped 3; count of bases not matched to a gene: 4. The CDR3 runs to 14 residues. CDR1 and CDR2 (germline): SGHRS, YFSETQ. The CDR3 bases are TGCGCCAGCAGCTCGGGACAGTTAACAGATACGCAGTATTTT. It encodes CASSSGQLTDTQYF. The whole variable domain, remainder taken from reference TRBV5-1 and TRBJ2-3, is KAGVTQTPRYLIKTRGQQVTLSCSPISGHRSVSWYQQTPGQGLQFLFEYFSETQRNKGNFPGRFSGRQFSNSRSEMNVSTLELGDSALYLCASSSGQLTDTQYFGPGTRLTVL.

The V and J genes are TRBV5-6 and TRBJ1-5; the D gene is possibly TRBD1 (5 bases). Germline lookup yields CDR1 SGHDT and CDR2 YYEEEE. Trimming removed 2 bases from V and 4 bases from J, with 10 bases in between. The length of the CDR3 is 14 residues. As DNA, the CDR3 is TGTGCCAGCAGCTTTCGGGGGTTTAATCAGCCCCAGCATTTT. Translating gives CASSFRGFNQPQHF.

This CDR3 reads CASSWDGPYEQYF. In DNA form, the CDR3 reads TGTGCCAGCAGCTGGGACGGGCCCTACGAGCAGTACTTC. This chain links TRBV7-2 with TRBJ2-7; D possibly matches TRBD1 or TRBD2 (5 bases each). The CDR3 loop spans 13 amino acids. Germline loops: CDR1 SGHTA, CDR2 FQGNSA. The V end was cut by 4 bases, the J end by 2 bases, with 9 bases between.

The genes are TRBV10-1 and TRBJ2-7, with TRBD2 as a possible D gene (5 bases). Between the trimmed V and J ends, which lost 5 bases and 0 bases, there was a span of 11 bases. Germline CDR1 reads WNHNN; CDR2 reads SYGVQD (reference sequence). The CDR3 totals 14 residues. The CDR3 is CASSKDSASYEQYF. The CDR3, as DNA: TGCGCCAGCAGTAAGGATAGCGCCTCCTACGAGCAGTACTTC.

V is TRBV2 and J is TRBJ1-6; 10 positions match TRBD1. The V and J ends lost 6 bases and 5 bases, in that order; junction bases with no gene match: 4. CDR1 and CDR2 (germline): SNHLY, FYNNEI. The CDR3 extends over 15 amino acids. The CDR3 loop reads CASRGGQGNNSPLHF. The CDR3 DNA sequence: TGTGCCAGCAGGGGGGGACAGGGGAATAATTCACCCCTCCACTTT.

The genes are TRBV5-1 and TRBJ1-6; D might be TRBD1 (5 bases). This CDR3 comprises 14 residues. Trimming took off 4 bases at V and 6 bases at J, with 11 bases between the two ends. The germline gives CDR1 SGHRS, CDR2 YFSETQ. The CDR3 bases are TGCGCCAGCAGCATGCAGGGAGGTAATTCACCCCTCCACTTT. This codes for CASSMQGGNSPLHF.

This clonotype was picked up a small number of times. The chain uses TRBV29-1 and TRBJ1-1; D is ambiguous. This CDR3 contains 14 residues. Trimming took 5 bases from V and 2 from J, leaving 15 bases between them. CDR1 and CDR2 from the germline V gene are SQVTM and ANQGSEA. The CDR3 here is CSVRRGRTNTEAFF. CDR3 coding DNA: TGCAGCGTTCGCCGCGGACGGACCAACACTGAAGCTTTCTTT.

The rearrangement links TRBV9 to TRBJ2-2; no firm D call. CDR1 and CDR2 from the germline V gene are SGDLS and YYNGEE. Deletions cut 4 bases from V and 7 bases from J, with 14 bases between. The CDR3 totals 14 residues. CDR3 DNA sequence: TGTGCCAGCAGCTCCTCGGCATTGGGCGGGGAGCTGTTTTTT. Translated: CASSSSALGGELFF.

In regard to this clonotype: A read error may be the cause here, since a much bigger clone is one base away. The chain combines TRBV9 with TRBJ2-1, with a possible D match to TRBD2 (6 bases). The germline V gene has CDR1 SGDLS and CDR2 YYNGEE. V lost 5 bases and J lost 1, with 13 bases in between. The CDR3 runs 15 residues. The CDR3 DNA follows: TGTGCCAGCAGTGATAGCGGAAAGTCCTACAATGAGCAGTTCTTC. Protein sequence: CASSDSGKSYNEQFF.

This clonotype was counted many times. The rearrangement uses TRBV9 and TRBJ2-1, with D possibly matching TRBD2 (6 bases). The V end lost 2 bases, the J end lost 6 bases, and 12 bases lay between the germline ends. The CDR3 spans 14 residues. Germline V gene data show CDR1 as SGDLS and CDR2 as YYNGEE. CDR3 loop: CASSVGGTINEQFF. CDR3 DNA: TGTGCCAGCAGCGTTGGGGGGACGATCAATGAGCAGTTCTTC. Variable domain in full (rest from reference TRBV9 and TRBJ2-1): DSGVTQTPKHLITATGQRVTLRCSPRSGDLSVYWYQQSLDQGLQFLIQYYNGEERAKGNILERFSAQQFPDLHSELNLSSLELGDSALYFCASSVGGTINEQFFGPGTRLTVL.

Points on this clonotype: A much larger clone is a single base away; this may be a read error. CDR3: CASSPRDPPREQLF. In nucleotides, the CDR3 is TGTGCCAGCAGCCCTAGGGACCCCCCTCGTGAGCAGCTCTTC. The chain has TRBV12-3 or TRBV12-4 and TRBJ2-1; D is possibly TRBD1 or TRBD2 (5 bases each). CDR3 size: 14 residues.

For this clonotype: One end of the junction fails to match germline, which may point to a read error. The chain carries TRBV3-1 and TRBJ1-1; D is possibly TRBD1 (5 bases). This CDR3 region has 15 residues. The V gene's germline CDR1 is LGHDT and CDR2 YNNKEL (reference sequence). The CDR3 coding sequence is TGTGCCAGCAGGCCCGGCCGCACAGGAAGGACTGCAGCTTTCTTT. This translates into CASRPGRTGRTAAFF. Using reference TRBV3-1 and TRBJ1-1 for the parts outside the CDR3, the full variable domain is DTAVSQTPKYLVTQMGNDKSIKCEQNLGHDTMYWYKQDSKKFLKIMFSYNNKELIINETVPNRFSPKSPDKAHLNLHINSLELGDSAVYFCASRPGRTGRTAAFFGQGTRLTVV.

This clonotype was found many times. The chain recombines TRBV30 with TRBJ1-6, with D unresolved. Germline loops: CDR1 GTSNPN, CDR2 SVGIG (reference sequence). V lost 4 bases to trimming and J lost 13 bases, with 17 bases between them. The CDR3 has 13 residues. The CDR3 here is CAWNGGEGRPLHF. The CDR3 coding sequence is TGTGCCTGGAATGGTGGCGAGGGTAGGCCCCTCCACTTT.